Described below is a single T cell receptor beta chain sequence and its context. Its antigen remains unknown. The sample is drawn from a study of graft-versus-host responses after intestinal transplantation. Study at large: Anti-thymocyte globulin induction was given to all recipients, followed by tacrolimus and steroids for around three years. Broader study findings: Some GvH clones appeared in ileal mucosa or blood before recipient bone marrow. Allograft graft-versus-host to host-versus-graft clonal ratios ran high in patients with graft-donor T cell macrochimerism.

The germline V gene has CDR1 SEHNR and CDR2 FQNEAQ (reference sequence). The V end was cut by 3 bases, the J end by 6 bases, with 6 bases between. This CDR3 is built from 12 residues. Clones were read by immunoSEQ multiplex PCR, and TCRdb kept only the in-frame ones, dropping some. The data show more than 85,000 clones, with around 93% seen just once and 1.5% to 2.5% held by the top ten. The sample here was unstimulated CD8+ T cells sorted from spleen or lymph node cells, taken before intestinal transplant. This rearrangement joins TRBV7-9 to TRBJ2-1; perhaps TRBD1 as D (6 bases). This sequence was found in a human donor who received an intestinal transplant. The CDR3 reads CASSLGANEQFF. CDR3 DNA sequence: TGTGCCAGCAGCTTGGGGGCCAATGAGCAGTTCTTC. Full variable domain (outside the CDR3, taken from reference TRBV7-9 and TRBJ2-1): DTGVSQNPRHKITKRGQNVTFRCDPISEHNRLYWYRQTLGQGPEFLTYFQNEAQLEKSRLLSDRFSAERPKGSFSTLEIQRTEQGDSAMYLCASSLGANEQFFGPGTRLTVL.